What follows is one T cell receptor (beta chain) and its context. There are many counts of this clonotype. This receptor's antigen is unknown. There are no base qualities to consult, and no much larger clone falls within one base. TCR beta CDR3 regions were amplified from RNA transcripts. The TCR CDR3 was subjected to a first round of RT-PCR using the HTBI primer set and the Qiagen OneStep RT-PCR kit. Libraries were constructed in a second round of multiplex PCR, after which size selection and purification were performed. Sequencing of the libraries was done on an Illumina HiSeq2000 using paired-end 100 bp reads. On the authors' methods: SOAPnuke was used to process the raw data, with reads discarded if the reads contained adapters or uncalled bases, had a mean Phred below 15, or lacked an exact constant-primer or identifier match. High-quality paired reads were merged with COPE v1.2.5, and unique nucleotide sequences were defined as clonotypes. MiTCR v1.1 was used to align the clonotypes against IMGT TRBV, TRBD and TRBJ reference segments. Analysis was restricted to V-J combinations with a frequency above 0.0001, which covered roughly 99% of repertoires. A TCS score was defined as the ratio between F50 (clonal expansion) and ExV (chaos), using BLOSUM62-based TCRdist between CDR3 peptides within each V-J. Welch's t-statistics and random forest reduced some 510 V-J features to roughly 13, which were used in a naive Bayes classifier (R e1071). The similarity between thyroid and blood repertoires was quantified using the Morisita-Horn index. The raw public data were reprocessed by TCRdb itself: fastp quality trimming at Q25, MiXCR clonotype calling, in-frame beta chains only. Each record represents a unique CDR3 protein, reported with the most common genes and DNA among its rows. The V and J calls, along with clone size, are taken from TCRdb and not from the paper's own processing. The sample table holds about 98,000 distinct CDR3 sequences, of which 35% to 50% were seen once. In total, the top ten clones hold 10% to 13% of the sample.

The CDR3 has 13 amino acids, counting the end cysteine and phenylalanine. Only the CDR3 DNA stays, 39 bases, in frame from base 1. CDR1 and CDR2, looked up from the germline V gene (reference sequence), are SGHKS and YYEKEE. The junction shows trimming of 3 bases on V and 2 bases on J, plus 8 bases between the germline ends. The record originates from a study of T cells in Graves' hyperthyroidism and ophthalmopathy (dated by TCRdb to between 2018 and 2021). Regarding the research as a whole: To identify distinguishing TCR V-J signatures, a discovery cohort of 90 to 100 patients was used, comprising fewer than 45 with Graves' ophthalmopathy and around 60 with stable Graves' hyperthyroidism. TCR Vbeta CDR3 sequencing of 130 to 150 peripheral blood samples (roughly 43 ophthalmopathy, over 70 hyperthyroidism and around 17 progressor patients) is reported in the paper. The approximately 98 discovery patients were randomly divided into training and test sets at a 7:3 ratio. Prospective prediction of ophthalmopathy was tested in an independent validation cohort of some 20 hyperthyroidism patients and some 17 patients who later progressed to ophthalmopathy. After blood sampling, hyperthyroidism patients were treated with methimazole at a starting dose of 30 mg daily, and ophthalmopathy patients were treated with high-dose intravenous methylprednisolone. The study also compared thyroid tissue and blood T-cell repertoires from more than 5 Graves' hyperthyroidism patients. What the authors observed across the whole study: In validation, the model predicted progression to ophthalmopathy with just under 71% sensitivity and 72% to 85% specificity, a median of approximately 6.7 months before onset. Sample size was not statistically predetermined, and investigators were not blinded to group allocation. In cross-validation, a model built on a 13 V-J signature told ophthalmopathy apart from stable hyperthyroidism with 85% to 90% sensitivity and around 83% specificity, and in testing the same model reached 80%/75%. Blood samples also contained most of the expanded thyroid clonotypes (frequency above 0.001), which suggests that blood repertoires may reflect thyroid immune responses.

Stable Graves' hyperthyroidism was defined as no progression to ophthalmopathy during 18 months of follow-up. Hyperthyroidism patients were newly diagnosed, had a disease duration of under 2 months, and were aged 18 to 65 years. Any patient with an uncontrolled infection, another autoimmune disease, pregnancy or lactation was excluded. Clinical symptoms, serum thyroxine and TRAb, thyroid ultrasound, and orbital computed tomography formed the basis for the diagnoses. Total RNA was extracted with Trizol reagent, and quality was checked on an Agilent 2100 Bioanalyzer. This TCR came from a woman in her thirties with Graves' hyperthyroidism. This chain is built from TRBV5-5 and TRBJ1-1, with no confidently assigned D gene. Sequenced: peripheral blood or thyroid tissue (not recorded which). The sequenced DNA is TGTGCCAGCAGCTCCCCAGCTAACACTGAAGCTTTCTTT. It translates as CASSSPANTEAFF.